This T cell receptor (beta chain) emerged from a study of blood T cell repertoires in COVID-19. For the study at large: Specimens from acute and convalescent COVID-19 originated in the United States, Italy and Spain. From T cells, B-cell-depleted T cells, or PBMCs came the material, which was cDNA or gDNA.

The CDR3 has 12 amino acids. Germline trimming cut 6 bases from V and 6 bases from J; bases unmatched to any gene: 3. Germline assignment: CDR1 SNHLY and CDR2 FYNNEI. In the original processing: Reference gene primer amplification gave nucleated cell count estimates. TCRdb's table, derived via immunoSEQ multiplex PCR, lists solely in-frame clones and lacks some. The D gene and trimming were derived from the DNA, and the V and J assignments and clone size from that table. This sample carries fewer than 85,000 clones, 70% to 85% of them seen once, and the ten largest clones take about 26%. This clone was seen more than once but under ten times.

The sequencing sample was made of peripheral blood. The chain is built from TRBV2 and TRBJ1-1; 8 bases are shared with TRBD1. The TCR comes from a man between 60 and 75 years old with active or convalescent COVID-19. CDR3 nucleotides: TGTGCCAGCAGGGAGGACAGGGCTGAAGCTTTCTTT. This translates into CASREDRAEAFF.